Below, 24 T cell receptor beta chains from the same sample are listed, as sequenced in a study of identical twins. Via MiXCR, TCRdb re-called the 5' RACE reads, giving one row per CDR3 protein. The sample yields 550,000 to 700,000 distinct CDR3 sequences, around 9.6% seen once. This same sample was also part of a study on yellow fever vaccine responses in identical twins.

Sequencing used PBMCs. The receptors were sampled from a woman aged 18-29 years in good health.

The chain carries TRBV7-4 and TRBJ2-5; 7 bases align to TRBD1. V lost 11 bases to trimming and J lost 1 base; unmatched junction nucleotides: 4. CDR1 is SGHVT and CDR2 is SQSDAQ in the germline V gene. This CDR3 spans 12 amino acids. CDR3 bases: TGTGCCCGCCGGGACAGCCAAGAGACCCAGTACTTC. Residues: CARRDSQETQYF.

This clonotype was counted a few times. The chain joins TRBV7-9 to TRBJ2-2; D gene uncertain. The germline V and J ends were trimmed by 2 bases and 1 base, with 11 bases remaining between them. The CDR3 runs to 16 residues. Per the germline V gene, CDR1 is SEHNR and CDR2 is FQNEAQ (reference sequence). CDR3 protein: CASSLQGRENTGELFF. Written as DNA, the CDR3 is TGTGCCAGCAGCTTACAAGGCCGCGAGAACACCGGGGAGCTGTTTTTT.

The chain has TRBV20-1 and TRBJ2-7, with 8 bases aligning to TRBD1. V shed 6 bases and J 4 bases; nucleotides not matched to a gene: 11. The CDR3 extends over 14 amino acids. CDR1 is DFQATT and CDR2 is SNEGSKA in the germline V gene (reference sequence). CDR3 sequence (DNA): TGCAGTGCCAGACCTTGGACAGGGAGTTACGAGCAGTACTTC. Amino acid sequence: CSARPWTGSYEQYF.

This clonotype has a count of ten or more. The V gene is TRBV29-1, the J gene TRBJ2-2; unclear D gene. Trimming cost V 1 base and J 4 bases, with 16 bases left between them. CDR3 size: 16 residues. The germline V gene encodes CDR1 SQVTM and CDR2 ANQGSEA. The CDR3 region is CSVEGFDKNGTGELFF. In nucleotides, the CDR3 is TGCAGCGTTGAAGGGTTCGATAAAAACGGCACCGGGGAGCTGTTTTTT.

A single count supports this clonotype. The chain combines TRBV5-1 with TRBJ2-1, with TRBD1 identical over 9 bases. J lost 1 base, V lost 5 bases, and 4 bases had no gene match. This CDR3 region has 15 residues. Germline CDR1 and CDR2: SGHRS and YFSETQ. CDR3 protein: CASRSGTGSYNEQFF. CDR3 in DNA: TGCGCCAGCAGGTCCGGGACAGGGTCCTACAATGAGCAGTTCTTC.

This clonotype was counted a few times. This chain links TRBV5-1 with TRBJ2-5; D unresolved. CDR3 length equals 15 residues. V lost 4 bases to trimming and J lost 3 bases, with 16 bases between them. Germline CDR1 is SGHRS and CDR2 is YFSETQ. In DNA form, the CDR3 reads TGCGCCAGCAGCCCTACCGCTACCTACGAAGAGACCCAGTACTTC. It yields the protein CASSPTATYEETQYF.

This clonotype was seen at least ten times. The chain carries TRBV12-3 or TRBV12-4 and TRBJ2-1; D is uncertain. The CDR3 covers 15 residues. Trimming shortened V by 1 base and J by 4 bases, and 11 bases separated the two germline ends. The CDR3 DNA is TGTGCCAGCAGTTTAGGAACACAGACTTACAATGAGCAGTTCTTC. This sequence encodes CASSLGTQTYNEQFF.

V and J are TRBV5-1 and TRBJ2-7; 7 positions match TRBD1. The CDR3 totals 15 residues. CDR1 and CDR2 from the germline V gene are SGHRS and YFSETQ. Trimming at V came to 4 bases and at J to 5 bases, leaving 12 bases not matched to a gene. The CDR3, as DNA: TGCGCCAGCAGCACAGGGGTGGGCATCGTGGACGAGCAGTACTTC. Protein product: CASSTGVGIVDEQYF.

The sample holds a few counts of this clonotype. CDR3 in amino acids: CATARDANSPLHF. The CDR3 bases are TGTGCCACGGCCCGGGACGCTAATTCACCCCTCCACTTT. The rearrangement links TRBV10-3 to TRBJ1-6; perhaps TRBD1 as D (5 bases). CDR1 and CDR2 from the germline V gene are ENHRY and SYGVKD. The CDR3 sequence is 13 residues long. Deletions cut 10 bases from V and 6 bases from J, with 13 bases between.

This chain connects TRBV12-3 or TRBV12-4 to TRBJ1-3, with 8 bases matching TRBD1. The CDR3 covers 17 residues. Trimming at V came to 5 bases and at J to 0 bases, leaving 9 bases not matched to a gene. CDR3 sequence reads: CASSPWRQGRSGNTIYF. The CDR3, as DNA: TGTGCCAGCAGTCCGTGGAGACAGGGGCGCTCTGGAAACACCATATATTTT.

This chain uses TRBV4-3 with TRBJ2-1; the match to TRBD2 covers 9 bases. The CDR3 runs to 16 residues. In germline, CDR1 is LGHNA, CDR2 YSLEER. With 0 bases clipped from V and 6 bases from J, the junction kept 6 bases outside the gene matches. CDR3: CASSQDPGLALNEQFF. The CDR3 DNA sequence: TGCGCCAGCAGCCAAGACCCTGGACTAGCGCTCAATGAGCAGTTCTTC.

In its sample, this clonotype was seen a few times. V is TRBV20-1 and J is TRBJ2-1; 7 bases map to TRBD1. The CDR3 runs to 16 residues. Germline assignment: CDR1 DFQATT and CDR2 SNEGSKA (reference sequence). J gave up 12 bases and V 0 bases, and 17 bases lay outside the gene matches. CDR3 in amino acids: CSARDRKGAGVSRQFF. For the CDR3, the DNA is TGCAGTGCTAGAGACCGCAAGGGGGCCGGGGTATCACGGCAGTTCTTC.

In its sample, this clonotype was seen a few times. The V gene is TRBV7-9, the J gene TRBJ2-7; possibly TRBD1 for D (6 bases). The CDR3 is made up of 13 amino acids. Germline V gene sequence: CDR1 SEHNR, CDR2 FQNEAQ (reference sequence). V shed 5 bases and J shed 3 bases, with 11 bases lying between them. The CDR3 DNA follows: TGTGCCAGCAGCCCGGACAGTCGCTACGAGCAGTACTTC. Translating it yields CASSPDSRYEQYF.

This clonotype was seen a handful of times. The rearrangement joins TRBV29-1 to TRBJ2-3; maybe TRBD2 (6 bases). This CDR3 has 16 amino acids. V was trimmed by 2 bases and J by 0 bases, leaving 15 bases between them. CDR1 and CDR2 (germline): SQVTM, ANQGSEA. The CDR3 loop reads CSVESISGPSTDTQYF. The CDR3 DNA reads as TGCAGCGTTGAATCTATTAGCGGCCCGAGCACAGATACGCAGTATTTT.

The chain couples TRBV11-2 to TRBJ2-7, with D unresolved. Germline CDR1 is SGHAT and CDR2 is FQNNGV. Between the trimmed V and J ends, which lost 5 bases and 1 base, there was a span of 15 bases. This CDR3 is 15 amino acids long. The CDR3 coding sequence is TGTGCCAGCAGCAACCCTACATTGACGTCCTACGAGCAGTACTTC. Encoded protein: CASSNPTLTSYEQYF.

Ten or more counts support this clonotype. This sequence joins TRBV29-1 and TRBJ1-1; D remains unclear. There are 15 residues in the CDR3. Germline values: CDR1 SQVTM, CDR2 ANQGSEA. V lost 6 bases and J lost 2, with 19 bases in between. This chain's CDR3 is CSVTPLRRKNTEAFF. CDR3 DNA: TGCAGCGTGACCCCATTGCGGAGGAAAAACACTGAAGCTTTCTTT.

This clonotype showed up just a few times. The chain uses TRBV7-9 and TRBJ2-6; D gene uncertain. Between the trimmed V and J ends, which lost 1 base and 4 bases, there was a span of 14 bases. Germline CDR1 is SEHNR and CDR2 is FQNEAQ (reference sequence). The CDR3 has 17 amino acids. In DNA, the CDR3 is TGTGCCAGCAGCTTAGGGGCCGCTGACTTGGGGGCCAACGTCCTGACTTTC. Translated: CASSLGAADLGANVLTF.

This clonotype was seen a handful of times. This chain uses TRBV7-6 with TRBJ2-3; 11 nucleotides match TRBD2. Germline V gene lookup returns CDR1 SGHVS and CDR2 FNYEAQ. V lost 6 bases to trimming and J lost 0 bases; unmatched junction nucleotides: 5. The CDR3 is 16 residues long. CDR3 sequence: CASRPGTSGSTDTQYF. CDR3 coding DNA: TGTGCCAGCAGACCCGGGACTAGCGGTAGCACAGATACGCAGTATTTT. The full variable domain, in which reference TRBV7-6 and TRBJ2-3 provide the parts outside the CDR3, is GAGVSQSPRYKVTKRGQDVALRCDPISGHVSLYWYRQALGQGPEFLTYFNYEAQQDKSGLPNDRFSAERPEGSISTLTIQRTEQRDSAMYRCASRPGTSGSTDTQYFGPGTRLTVL.

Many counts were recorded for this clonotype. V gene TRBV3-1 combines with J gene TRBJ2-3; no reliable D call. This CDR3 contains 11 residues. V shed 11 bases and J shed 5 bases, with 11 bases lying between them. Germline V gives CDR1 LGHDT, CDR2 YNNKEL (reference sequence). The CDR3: CAAAAGDTQYF. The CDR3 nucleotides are TGTGCCGCAGCAGCTGGAGATACGCAGTATTTT.

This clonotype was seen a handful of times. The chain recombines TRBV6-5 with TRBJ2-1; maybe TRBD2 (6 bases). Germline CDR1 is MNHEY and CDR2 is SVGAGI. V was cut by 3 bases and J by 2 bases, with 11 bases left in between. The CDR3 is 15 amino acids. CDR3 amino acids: CASSYRAGTYNEQFF. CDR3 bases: TGTGCCAGCAGTTATAGGGCGGGAACCTACAATGAGCAGTTCTTC.

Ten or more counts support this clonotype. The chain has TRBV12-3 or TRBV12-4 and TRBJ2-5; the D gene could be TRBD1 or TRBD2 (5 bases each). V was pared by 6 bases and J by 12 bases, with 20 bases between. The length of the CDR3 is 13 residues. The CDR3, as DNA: TGTGCCAGCAGCCCTGGGGCAGTGGGACCCGAGTACTTC. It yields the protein CASSPGAVGPEYF.

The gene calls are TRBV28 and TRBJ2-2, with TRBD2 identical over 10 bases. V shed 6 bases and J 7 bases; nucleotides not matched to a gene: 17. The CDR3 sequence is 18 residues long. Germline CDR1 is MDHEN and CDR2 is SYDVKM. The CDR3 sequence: CASSSGTSVVIRYGELFF. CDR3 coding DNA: TGTGCCAGCAGCTCCGGGACTAGCGTCGTCATACGGTACGGGGAGCTGTTTTTT.

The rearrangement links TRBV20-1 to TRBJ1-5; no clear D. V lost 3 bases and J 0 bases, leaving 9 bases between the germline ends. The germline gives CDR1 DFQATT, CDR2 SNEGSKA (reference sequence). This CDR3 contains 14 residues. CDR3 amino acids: CSASPAYSNQPQHF. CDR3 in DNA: TGCAGTGCTAGCCCGGCGTATAGCAATCAGCCCCAGCATTTT.

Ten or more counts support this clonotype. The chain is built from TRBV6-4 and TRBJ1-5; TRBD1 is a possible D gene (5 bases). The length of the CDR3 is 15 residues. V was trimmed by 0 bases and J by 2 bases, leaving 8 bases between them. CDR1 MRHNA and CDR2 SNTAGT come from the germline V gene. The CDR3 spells CASSDSGDGNQPQHF. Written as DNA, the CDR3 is TGTGCCAGCAGTGACTCAGGGGACGGCAATCAGCCCCAGCATTTT.